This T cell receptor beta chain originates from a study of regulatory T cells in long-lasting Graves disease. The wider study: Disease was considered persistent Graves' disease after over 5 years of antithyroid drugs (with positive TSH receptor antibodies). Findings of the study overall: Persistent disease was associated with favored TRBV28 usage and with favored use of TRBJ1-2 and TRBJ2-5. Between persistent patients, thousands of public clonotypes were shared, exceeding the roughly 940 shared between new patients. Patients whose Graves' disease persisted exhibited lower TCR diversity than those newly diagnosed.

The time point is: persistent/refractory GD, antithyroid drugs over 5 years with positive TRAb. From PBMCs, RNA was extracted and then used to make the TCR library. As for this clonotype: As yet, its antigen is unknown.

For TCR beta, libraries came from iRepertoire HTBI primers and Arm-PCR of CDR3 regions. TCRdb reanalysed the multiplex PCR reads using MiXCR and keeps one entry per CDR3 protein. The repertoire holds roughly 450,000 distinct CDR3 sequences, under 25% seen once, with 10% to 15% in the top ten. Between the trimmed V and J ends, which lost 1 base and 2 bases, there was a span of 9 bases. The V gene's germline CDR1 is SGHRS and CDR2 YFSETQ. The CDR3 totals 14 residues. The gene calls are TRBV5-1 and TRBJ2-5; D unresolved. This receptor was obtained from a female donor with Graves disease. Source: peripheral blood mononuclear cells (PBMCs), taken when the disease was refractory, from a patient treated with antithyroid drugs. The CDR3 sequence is CASSLSQFQETQYF. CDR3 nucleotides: TGCGCCAGCAGCTTGTCACAGTTTCAAGAGACCCAGTACTTC.